This TCR beta chain was identified in a study of cytomegalovirus exposure and HLA in healthy donors. At the level of the study: Caucasian-associated ancestry cluster membership applied to over 80% of over 350 genotyped donors. General study findings and limits: Later analysis reportedly placed an Asian-associated ancestry cluster below the roughly 700-donor mean in N-insertions.

PCR primers comprised 60 Vbeta and 13 Jbeta primers. Method: immunoSEQ multiplex PCR; TCRdb's copy keeps in-frame clones and lacks some. Among 100,000 to 150,000 clones, roughly 80% were seen once, and the ten largest hold roughly 5.9%. Comment on this clone: The antigen remains unidentified.

Sample: PBMCs. This sequence originates from a woman aged 40 to 50 in good health and CMV-seronegative.

For the CDR3, the DNA is TGTGCCAGCTCTCAACACAGGGGTGCCCTTAATAGCAATCAGCCCCAGCATTTT. Its translation: CASSQHRGALNSNQPQHF. The rearrangement links TRBV21-1 to TRBJ1-5; no DNA check was done on the table's D call, TRBD1. TRBV21-1 is deemed a pseudogene. CDR3 length equals 18 residues.